This passage covers 30 T cell receptor beta chains from one sample sequenced in a study of blood T cell repertoires in COVID-19. Some clones are missing from TCRdb's copy, which holds only in-frame ones; the method was immunoSEQ multiplex PCR. The sample carries 300,000 to 450,000 clones, roughly 89% recorded once. The sample taken for sequencing was peripheral blood. These receptors all stem from a woman aged 55-70 years with COVID-19, enrolled during active disease.

This clone was counted once. The chain couples TRBV18 to TRBJ1-5; TRBD1 matches at 8 bases. CDR3 size: 15 residues. The V gene's germline CDR1 is KGHSH and CDR2 LQKENI. V dropped 1 base and J dropped 6; count of bases not matched to a gene: 5. The CDR3 DNA is TGTGCCAGCTCACCACTTGGGACAGGCGGTCAGCCCCAGCATTTT. It yields the protein CASSPLGTGGQPQHF.

The chain recombines TRBV3-1 (or the pseudogene TRBV3-2) with TRBJ2-2, with 9 nucleotides matching TRBD1. The CDR3 loop spans 15 amino acids. Trimming took 4 bases from V and 6 from J; bases not matched to a gene: 6. Germline loops: CDR1 LGHDT, CDR2 YNNKEL (reference sequence). CDR3: CASSLGQGGAGELFF. As DNA, the CDR3 is TGTGCCAGCAGCCTGGGACAGGGCGGTGCCGGGGAGCTGTTTTTT.

The V gene is TRBV5-1, the J gene TRBJ2-4, with TRBD2 identical over 7 bases. In germline, CDR1 is SGHRS, CDR2 YFSETQ. The ends lost 1 base at V and 9 bases at J; junction bases unmatched: 10. The CDR3 spans 15 residues. The CDR3 protein is CASSLPSGVESIQYF. As DNA, the CDR3 is TGCGCCAGCAGCTTGCCGAGCGGGGTAGAGAGCATTCAGTACTTC.

In its sample, this clone was seen once. The J gene is TRBJ1-4, the V gene TRBV11-2, with D unclear. V was shortened by 8 bases and J by 7 bases, with 14 bases between the two germline ends. This CDR3 region has 13 residues. CDR1 and CDR2 from the germline V gene are SGHAT and FQNNGV. CDR3 nucleotides: TGTGCCAGCTGCAAAGTCGAGGGTGAAAAACTGTTTTTT. Translation: CASCKVEGEKLFF.

V and J are TRBV6-5 and TRBJ1-6, with D perhaps TRBD1 (6 bases). Per germline, CDR1 MNHEY and CDR2 SVGAGI. Trimming removed 6 bases at V and 5 bases at J, with 14 bases between. The CDR3 is made up of 15 amino acids. CDR3 in DNA: TGTGCCAGCAGCAAAGGGGGACAAGATAATTCACCCCTCCACTTT. Translating gives CASSKGGQDNSPLHF.

The chain employs TRBV10-2 and TRBJ2-3, with 15 bases aligning to TRBD2. The germline V gene has CDR1 WSHSY and CDR2 SAAADI. The CDR3 loop spans 17 amino acids. The V segment lost 6 bases and the J segment 0 bases; nucleotides outside the gene matches: 4. This chain's CDR3 is CASRGLAGGSSTDTQYF. CDR3 sequence (DNA): TGCGCCAGCAGGGGACTAGCGGGGGGCTCTAGCACAGATACGCAGTATTTT.

The genes are TRBV15 and TRBJ2-1, with D unclear. The germline V and J ends were trimmed by 1 base and 4 bases, with 5 bases remaining between them. Germline V gives CDR1 LNHNV, CDR2 YYDKDF (reference sequence). This CDR3 is 13 amino acids long. DNA for the CDR3: TGTGCCACCAGCAGAGCCGTTTACAATGAGCAGTTCTTC. Its translation: CATSRAVYNEQFF.

The chain links TRBV9 to TRBJ1-6; D remains unclear. Germline-derived CDR1 and CDR2 are SGDLS and YYNGEE. The length of the CDR3 is 15 residues. V was clipped by 0 bases and J by 11 bases, with 15 bases between them. CDR3 sequence reads: CASSVDDGRTAPLHF. CDR3 DNA: TGTGCCAGCAGCGTAGACGACGGAAGAACAGCACCCCTCCACTTT.

This chain joins TRBV6-2 or TRBV6-3 and TRBJ1-1; D unclear. The CDR3 has 15 residues. V shed 2 bases and J shed 5 bases, with 15 bases lying between them. Germline V gene sequence: CDR1 MNHEY, CDR2 SVGEGT. The CDR3 nucleotides read TGTGCCAGCAGTTACCCCCCGGGTCCGGGGACTGAAGCTTTCTTT. Translation gives CASSYPPGPGTEAFF.

The chain has TRBV19 and TRBJ2-3, with 9 positions matching TRBD1. Germline loops: CDR1 LNHDA, CDR2 SQIVND (reference sequence). The CDR3 consists of 15 residues. J was trimmed by 6 bases and V by 4 bases; bases with no gene match: 8. The CDR3 region has the DNA TGTGCCAGTAGTAGTCCGGGACAGGGTTCGGATACGCAGTATTTT. Translated: CASSSPGQGSDTQYF.

The V and J genes are TRBV30 and TRBJ1-5; D is undetermined. V was clipped by 2 bases and J by 4 bases, with 6 bases between them. The germline CDR1 and CDR2 sequences are GTSNPN and SVGIG (reference sequence). CDR3 length equals 12 residues. The CDR3 region has the DNA TGTGCCTGGAGTACAGAAAATCAGCCCCAGCATTTT. Translated: CAWSTENQPQHF.

The V call is TRBV5-8, the J call TRBJ1-3, with D uncertain. Germline CDR1 SGHTS, CDR2 YDEGEE. The V and J ends lost 3 bases and 4 bases respectively, with 14 bases between them. This CDR3 has 15 residues. The CDR3 sequence: CASSSSANLGNTIYF. In DNA, the CDR3 is TGTGCCAGCAGCTCTAGCGCAAATCTGGGAAACACCATATATTTT.

This rearrangement joins TRBV28 to TRBJ1-1; possibly TRBD1 for D (6 bases). The CDR3 sequence is 16 residues long. In germline, CDR1 is MDHEN, CDR2 SYDVKM. V lost 4 bases and J 4 bases, leaving 19 bases between the germline ends. In DNA, the CDR3 is TGTGCCAGCAGTTCGCCCCCCACACAGGGATTCACTGAAGCTTTCTTT. The encoded protein is CASSSPPTQGFTEAFF.

The chain has TRBV9 and TRBJ2-2; 10 nucleotides match TRBD2. With V trimmed by 4 bases and J by 7 bases, 13 bases remained unmatched. The CDR3 consists of 17 residues. Germline CDR1 and CDR2: SGDLS and YYNGEE. This CDR3 reads CASSPHPGTSVSGELFF. The CDR3 nucleotides are TGTGCCAGCAGCCCCCATCCCGGGACTAGCGTTAGCGGGGAGCTGTTTTTT.

This CDR3 reads CASRKPGQENTGELFF. As DNA, the CDR3 is TGTGCCAGCAGGAAACCGGGACAGGAGAACACCGGGGAGCTGTTTTTT. The rearrangement joins TRBV7-9 to TRBJ2-2, with TRBD1 identical over 8 bases. With 6 bases clipped from V and 1 base from J, the junction kept 7 bases outside the gene matches. CDR3 length: 16 amino acids. CDR1 is SEHNR and CDR2 is FQNEAQ in the germline V gene (reference sequence). The full variable domain, in which reference TRBV7-9 and TRBJ2-2 provide the parts outside the CDR3, is DTGVSQNPRHKITKRGQNVTFRCDPISEHNRLYWYRQTLGQGPEFLTYFQNEAQLEKSRLLSDRFSAERPKGSFSTLEIQRTEQGDSAMYLCASRKPGQENTGELFFGEGSRLTVL.

The DNA of the CDR3 is TGTGCCAGCAGCCTCTATTCCGGCGGTTTAGGCAATGAGCAGTTCTTC. Protein sequence: CASSLYSGGLGNEQFF. The chain has TRBV7-3 and TRBJ2-1, with D uncertain. The CDR3 totals 16 residues. V was pared by 5 bases and J by 6 bases, with 20 bases between. Germline V gene lookup returns CDR1 SGHTA and CDR2 FQGTGA.

This chain connects TRBV6-2 or TRBV6-3 to TRBJ1-5; 7 bases agree with TRBD1. CDR1 MNHEY and CDR2 SVGEGT come from the germline V gene. Trimming removed 5 bases from V and 7 bases from J; junction bases left unmatched: 5. The CDR3 contains 13 residues. Here the CDR3 DNA reads TGTGCCAGCAGTGCATACAGGGGACAGCCCCAGCATTTT. Encoded protein: CASSAYRGQPQHF.

This clone appeared once. V is TRBV7-3 and J is TRBJ2-6, with 8 bases that match TRBD1. The V segment lost 4 bases and the J segment 0 bases; nucleotides outside the gene matches: 8. The length of the CDR3 is 18 residues. Germline loops: CDR1 SGHTA, CDR2 FQGTGA. The CDR3 DNA sequence: TGTGCCAGCAGCTCCGGACAGGGTGGGTCCTCTGGGGCCAACGTCCTGACTTTC. Amino acid sequence: CASSSGQGGSSGANVLTF. Based on the CDR3 plus reference TRBV7-3 and TRBJ2-6, the full variable domain is GAGVSQTPSNKVTEKGKYVELRCDPISGHTALYWYRQSLGQGPEFLIYFQGTGAADDSGLPNDRFFAVRPEGSVSTLKIQRTERGDSAVYLCASSSGQGGSSGANVLTFGAGSRLTVL.

This sequence joins TRBV19 and TRBJ1-2; D is ambiguous. V was pared by 2 bases and J by 0 bases, with 10 bases between. CDR3 length: 15 amino acids. Germline loops: CDR1 LNHDA, CDR2 SQIVND (reference sequence). The DNA for the CDR3 is TGTGCCAGTAGTATATCCCGCGCCTCTAACTATGGCTACACCTTC. It translates to CASSISRASNYGYTF.

The chain combines TRBV5-1 with TRBJ1-5; D is perhaps TRBD1 (5 bases). The V end lost 1 base, the J end lost 4 bases, and 12 bases lay between the germline ends. This CDR3 region has 15 residues. From germline, CDR1 is SGHRS and CDR2 YFSETQ. The CDR3 DNA reads as TGCGCCAGCAGCTTGAGCGGGACTCGAAATCAGCCCCAGCATTTT. This translates into CASSLSGTRNQPQHF.

V is TRBV2 and J is TRBJ2-1, with 7 bases identical to TRBD1. Germline CDR1 is SNHLY and CDR2 is FYNNEI. V was pared by 11 bases and J by 7 bases, with 11 bases of the junction left unmatched. The CDR3 sequence is 13 residues long. The chain's CDR3 is CAGDRTGWNEQFF. The CDR3 DNA sequence: TGTGCCGGAGACCGGACAGGATGGAATGAGCAGTTCTTC.

This clone was seen once. The chain uses TRBV23-1 and TRBJ2-5, with TRBD2 identical over 8 bases. TRBV23-1 is an ORF; its function is uncertain. V was clipped by 8 bases and J by 4 bases; unmatched bases: 6. The CDR3 runs 13 residues. This chain's CDR3 is CASGQTSAETQYF. The CDR3, as DNA: TGCGCCAGCGGGCAGACTAGCGCAGAGACCCAGTACTTC.

The V gene is TRBV7-8, the J gene TRBJ2-4; 8 bases align to TRBD1. From germline, CDR1 is SGHVS and CDR2 FQNEAQ. The CDR3 sequence is 16 residues long. V trimming: 5 bases; J trimming: 0 bases; junction bases outside the gene matches: 6. CDR3 nucleotide sequence: TGTGCCAGCAGCCCTAGGGACAGGTTAGCCAAAAACATTCAGTACTTC. Its translation: CASSPRDRLAKNIQYF.

This sequence joins TRBV7-9 and TRBJ1-2, with no clear D. Trimming took 6 bases from V and 6 from J, leaving 14 bases between them. This CDR3 comprises 13 residues. The V gene's germline CDR1 is SEHNR and CDR2 FQNEAQ (reference sequence). CDR3 coding DNA: TGTGCCAGCAGTCCTCAGGTCGCGAATGGCTACACCTTC. Its protein product is CASSPQVANGYTF.

CDR3 DNA: TGCGCCAGCAGCTTGGACACCCGAAGCTATGGCTACACCTTC. Translation gives CASSLDTRSYGYTF. The chain couples TRBV5-1 to TRBJ1-2; D unresolved. V lost 0 bases and J lost 4, with 10 bases in between. Per the germline V gene, CDR1 is SGHRS and CDR2 is YFSETQ. CDR3 length: 14 amino acids.

The CDR3 region has the DNA TGCAGCGTTAGAAGGGGGCCAGGGTACTTGAACACTGAAGCTTTCTTT. This codes for CSVRRGPGYLNTEAFF. The J gene is TRBJ1-1, the V gene TRBV29-1, with 7 bases fitting TRBD1. Germline CDR1 SQVTM, CDR2 ANQGSEA. The CDR3 extends over 16 amino acids. The V segment lost 5 bases and the J segment 0 bases; nucleotides outside the gene matches: 12.

V usage is TRBV2 and J usage is TRBJ1-2; D remains ambiguous. Trimming cost V 3 bases and J 8 bases, with 10 bases left between them. Germline V gene lookup returns CDR1 SNHLY and CDR2 FYNNEI. The CDR3 consists of 12 residues. CDR3 protein: CASSDPVGGYTF. For the CDR3, the DNA is TGTGCCAGCAGTGATCCGGTGGGCGGCTACACCTTC.

The gene calls are TRBV9 and TRBJ2-1; the D gene is possibly TRBD2 (5 bases). V was pared by 4 bases and J by 5 bases, with 10 bases between. The length of the CDR3 is 13 residues. Germline V CDR1 and CDR2: SGDLS, YYNGEE. In DNA form, the CDR3 reads TGTGCCAGCAGCCCAGGACTTCACAATGAGCAGTTCTTC. This translates into CASSPGLHNEQFF.

The chain has TRBV6-1 and TRBJ1-5, with 11 bases aligning to TRBD1. This CDR3 contains 20 residues. Per the germline V gene, CDR1 is MNHNS and CDR2 is SASEGT. V was clipped by 1 base and J by 0 bases; unmatched bases: 11. Here the CDR3 DNA reads TGTGCCAGCAGTGAAGGTTGGACAGGGGGCAAACTCTATAGCAATCAGCCCCAGCATTTT. Translation: CASSEGWTGGKLYSNQPQHF.

V gene TRBV12-5 combines with J gene TRBJ2-4; unclear D gene. Between the trimmed V and J ends, which lost 5 bases and 9 bases, there was a span of 14 bases. Germline V gene sequence: CDR1 LGHNT, CDR2 FRNRAP. The CDR3 is 13 residues long. CDR3 DNA: TGTGCTAGTGGTATGGCCCCGAAGAGCATTCAGTACTTC. Residues: CASGMAPKSIQYF.